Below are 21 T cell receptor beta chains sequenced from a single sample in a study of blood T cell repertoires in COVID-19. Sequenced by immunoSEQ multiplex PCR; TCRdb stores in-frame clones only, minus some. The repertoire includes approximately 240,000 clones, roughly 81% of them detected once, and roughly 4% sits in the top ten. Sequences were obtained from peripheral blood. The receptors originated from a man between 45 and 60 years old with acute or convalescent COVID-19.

CDR3 sequence reads: CASSDAPGGAGANVLTF. The CDR3 DNA sequence: TGCGCCAGCAGTGATGCCCCGGGGGGAGCTGGGGCCAACGTCCTGACTTTC. The chain combines TRBV10-2 with TRBJ2-6, with 7 positions matching TRBD2. The CDR3 is made up of 17 amino acids. The germline V gene encodes CDR1 WSHSY and CDR2 SAAADI. With V trimmed by 3 bases and J by 2 bases, 7 bases remained unmatched.

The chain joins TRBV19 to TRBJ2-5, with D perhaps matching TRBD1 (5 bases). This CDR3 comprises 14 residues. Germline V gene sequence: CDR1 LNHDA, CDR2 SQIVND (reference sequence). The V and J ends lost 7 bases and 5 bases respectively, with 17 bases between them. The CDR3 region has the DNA TGTGCCAGTAAAGGGGCCCCCAATGGGGAGACCCAGTACTTC. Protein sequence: CASKGAPNGETQYF. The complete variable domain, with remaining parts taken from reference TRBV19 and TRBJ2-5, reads DGGITQSPKYLFRKEGQNVTLSCEQNLNHDAMYWYRQDPGQGLRLIYYSQIVNDFQKGDIAEGYSVSREKKESFPLTVTSAQKNPTAFYLCASKGAPNGETQYFGPGTRLLVL.

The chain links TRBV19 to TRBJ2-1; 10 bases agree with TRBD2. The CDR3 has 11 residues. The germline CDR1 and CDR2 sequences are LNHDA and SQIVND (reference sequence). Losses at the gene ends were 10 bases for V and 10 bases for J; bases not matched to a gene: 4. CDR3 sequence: CATTAGGEQFF. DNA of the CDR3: TGTGCCACAACAGCGGGAGGGGAGCAGTTCTTC.

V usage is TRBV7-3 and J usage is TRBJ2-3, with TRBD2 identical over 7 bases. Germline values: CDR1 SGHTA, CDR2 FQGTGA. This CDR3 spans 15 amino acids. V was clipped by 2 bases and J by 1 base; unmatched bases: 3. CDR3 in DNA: TGTGCCAGCAGCTTAGGCGGGAGCCGCACAGATACGCAGTATTTT. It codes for CASSLGGSRTDTQYF.

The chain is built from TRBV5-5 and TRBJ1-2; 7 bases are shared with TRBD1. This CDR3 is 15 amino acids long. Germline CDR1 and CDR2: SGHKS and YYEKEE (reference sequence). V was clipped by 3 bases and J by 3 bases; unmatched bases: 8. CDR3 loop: CASSWGQKSDYGYTF. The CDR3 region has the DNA TGTGCCAGCAGCTGGGGACAGAAAAGCGACTATGGCTACACCTTC.

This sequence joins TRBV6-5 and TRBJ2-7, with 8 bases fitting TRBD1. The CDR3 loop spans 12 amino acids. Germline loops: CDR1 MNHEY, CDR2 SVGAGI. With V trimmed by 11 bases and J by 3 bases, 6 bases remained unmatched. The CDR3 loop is CAVQGDNYEQYF. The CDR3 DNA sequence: TGTGCCGTACAGGGGGACAACTACGAGCAGTACTTC.

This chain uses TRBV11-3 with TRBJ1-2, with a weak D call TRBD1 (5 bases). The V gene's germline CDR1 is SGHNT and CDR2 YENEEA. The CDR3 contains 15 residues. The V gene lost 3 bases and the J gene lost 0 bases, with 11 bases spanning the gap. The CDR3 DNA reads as TGTGCCAGCAGCTTGGCGGGACCGGCTAACTATGGCTACACCTTC. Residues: CASSLAGPANYGYTF.

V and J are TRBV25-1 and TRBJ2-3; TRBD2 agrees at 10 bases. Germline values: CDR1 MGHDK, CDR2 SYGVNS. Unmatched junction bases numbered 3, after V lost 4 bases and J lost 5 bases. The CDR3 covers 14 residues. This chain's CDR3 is CASSGAGGQDTQYF. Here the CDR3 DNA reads TGTGCCAGCAGTGGAGCGGGGGGGCAAGATACGCAGTATTTT.

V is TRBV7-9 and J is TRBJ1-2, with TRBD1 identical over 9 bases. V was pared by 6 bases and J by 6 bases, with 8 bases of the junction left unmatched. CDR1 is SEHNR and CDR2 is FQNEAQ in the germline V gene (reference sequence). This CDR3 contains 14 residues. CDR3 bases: TGTGCCAGCAGTTGGGACAGGGTTTACAATGGCTACACCTTC. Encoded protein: CASSWDRVYNGYTF.

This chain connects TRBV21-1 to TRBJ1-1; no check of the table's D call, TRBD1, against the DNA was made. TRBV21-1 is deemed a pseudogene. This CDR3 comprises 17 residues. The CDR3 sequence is CASSLTMTGSENTEAFF. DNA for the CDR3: TGTGCCAGCAGCCTGACGATGACAGGGTCGGAGAACACTGAAGCTTTCTTT.

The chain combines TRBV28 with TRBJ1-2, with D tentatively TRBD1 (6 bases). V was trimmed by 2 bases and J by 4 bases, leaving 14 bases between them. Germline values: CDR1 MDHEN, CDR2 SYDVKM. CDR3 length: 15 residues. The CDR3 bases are TGTGCCAGCAGTTTAGTGGGGGCTATCAGCTATGGCTACACCTTC. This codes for CASSLVGAISYGYTF.

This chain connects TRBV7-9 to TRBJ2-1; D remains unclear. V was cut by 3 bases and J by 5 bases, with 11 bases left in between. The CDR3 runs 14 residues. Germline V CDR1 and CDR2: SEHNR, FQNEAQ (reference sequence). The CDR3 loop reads CASSLQLGDNEQFF. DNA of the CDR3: TGTGCCAGCAGCTTGCAGCTAGGAGACAATGAGCAGTTCTTC. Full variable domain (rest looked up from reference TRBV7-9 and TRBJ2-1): DTGVSQNPRHKITKRGQNVTFRCDPISEHNRLYWYRQTLGQGPEFLTYFQNEAQLEKSRLLSDRFSAERPKGSFSTLEIQRTEQGDSAMYLCASSLQLGDNEQFFGPGTRLTVL.

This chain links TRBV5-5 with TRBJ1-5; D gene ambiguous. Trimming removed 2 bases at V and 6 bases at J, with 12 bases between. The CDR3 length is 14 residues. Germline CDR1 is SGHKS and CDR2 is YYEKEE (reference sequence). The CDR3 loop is CASSFESVAQPQHF. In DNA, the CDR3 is TGTGCCAGCAGCTTCGAGAGTGTAGCTCAGCCCCAGCATTTT.

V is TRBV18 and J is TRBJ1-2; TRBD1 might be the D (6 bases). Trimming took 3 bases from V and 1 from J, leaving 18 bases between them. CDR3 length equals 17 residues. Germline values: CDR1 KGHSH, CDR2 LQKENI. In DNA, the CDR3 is TGTGCCAGCTCACCGGTACAGGGAGAACACCATAACTATGGCTACACCTTC. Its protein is CASSPVQGEHHNYGYTF. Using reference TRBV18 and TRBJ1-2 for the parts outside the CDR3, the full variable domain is NAGVMQNPRHLVRRRGQEARLRCSPMKGHSHVYWYRQLPEEGLKFMVYLQKENIIDESGMPKERFSAEFPKEGPSILRIQQVVRGDSAAYFCASSPVQGEHHNYGYTFGSGTRLTVV.

CDR3 nucleotides: TGTGCCAGTACCATCGGACAGGGGCGAAATCTTAACTATGGCTACACCTTC. Translated: CASTIGQGRNLNYGYTF. The rearrangement joins TRBV19 to TRBJ1-2; 9 bases align to TRBD1. Germline-derived CDR1 and CDR2 are LNHDA and SQIVND (reference sequence). V lost 7 bases to trimming and J lost 1 base; unmatched junction nucleotides: 13. The CDR3 spans 17 residues.

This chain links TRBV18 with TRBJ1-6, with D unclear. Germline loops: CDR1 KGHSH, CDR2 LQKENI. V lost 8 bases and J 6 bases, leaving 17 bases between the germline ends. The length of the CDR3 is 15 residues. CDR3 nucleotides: TGTGCCAGCGCAGCCGCCCTAGGAAGTAATTCACCCCTCCACTTT. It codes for CASAAALGSNSPLHF. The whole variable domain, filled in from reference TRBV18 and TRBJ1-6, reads NAGVMQNPRHLVRRRGQEARLRCSPMKGHSHVYWYRQLPEEGLKFMVYLQKENIIDESGMPKERFSAEFPKEGPSILRIQQVVRGDSAAYFCASAAALGSNSPLHFGNGTRLTVT.

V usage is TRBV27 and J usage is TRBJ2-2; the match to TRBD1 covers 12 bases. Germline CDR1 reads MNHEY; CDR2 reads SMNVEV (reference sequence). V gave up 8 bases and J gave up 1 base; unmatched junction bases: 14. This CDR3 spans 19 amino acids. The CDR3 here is CASSAGTGGRLWNTGELFF. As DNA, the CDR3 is TGTGCCAGCTCGGCCGGGACAGGGGGCCGTCTTTGGAACACCGGGGAGCTGTTTTTT.

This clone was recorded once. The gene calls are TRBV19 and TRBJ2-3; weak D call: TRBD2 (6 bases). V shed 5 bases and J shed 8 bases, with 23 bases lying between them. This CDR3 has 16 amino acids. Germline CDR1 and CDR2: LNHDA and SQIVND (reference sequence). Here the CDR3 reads CASSPKTSQGFGTQYF. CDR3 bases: TGTGCCAGTAGTCCAAAGACTAGTCAGGGCTTCGGTACGCAGTATTTT.

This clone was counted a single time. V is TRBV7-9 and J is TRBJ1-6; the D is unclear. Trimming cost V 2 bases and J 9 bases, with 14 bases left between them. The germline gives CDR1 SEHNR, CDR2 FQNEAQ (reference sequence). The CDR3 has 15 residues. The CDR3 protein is CASSLNYGISSPLHF. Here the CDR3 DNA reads TGTGCCAGCAGCTTAAATTACGGGATTTCTTCACCCCTCCACTTT.

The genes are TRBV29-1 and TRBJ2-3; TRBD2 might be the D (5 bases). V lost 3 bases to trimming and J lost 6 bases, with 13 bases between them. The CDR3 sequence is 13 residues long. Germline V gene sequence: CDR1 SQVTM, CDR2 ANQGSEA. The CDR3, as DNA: TGCAGCGTTGAGCCCCGACTAACCGATACGCAGTATTTT. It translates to CSVEPRLTDTQYF.

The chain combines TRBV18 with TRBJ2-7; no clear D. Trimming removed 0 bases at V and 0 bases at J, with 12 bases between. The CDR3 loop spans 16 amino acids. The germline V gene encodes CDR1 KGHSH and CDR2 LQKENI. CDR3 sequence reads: CASSPPGATHSYEQYF. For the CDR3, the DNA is TGTGCCAGCTCACCACCGGGCGCAACGCACTCCTACGAGCAGTACTTC.